What follows are 23 T cell receptor beta chains derived from one specimen sequenced in a study of cytomegalovirus exposure and HLA in healthy donors. This PCR relied on a set of 60 Vbeta primers and 13 Jbeta primers. The protocol was immunoSEQ multiplex PCR, while the TCRdb copy is restricted to in-frame clones and leaves out a portion. The repertoire has 200,000 or so clones, approximately 88% of them found once; the top ten carry roughly 0.66%. Sequencing used PBMCs. These receptors all come from a boy under 10 years old in good health and CMV-seronegative.

The CDR3 bases are TGCGCCAGCAGCCAAGAATCTAGCGGGGAGGGGAATGAGCAGTTCTTC. It is translated as CASSQESSGEGNEQFF. The J gene is TRBJ2-1, the V gene TRBV4-1; TRBD2 matches at 9 bases. This CDR3 has 16 residues. The V gene's germline CDR1 is MGHRA and CDR2 YSYEKL. The junction had 7 bases not matched to a gene; V was cut back by 0 bases and J by 7 bases.

The rearrangement uses TRBV6-1 and TRBJ1-1, with D maybe TRBD1 (6 bases). The germline V gene has CDR1 MNHNS and CDR2 SASEGT. Trimming left V 5 bases short and J 5 bases short, with 15 bases between. The CDR3 contains 14 residues. In DNA form, the CDR3 reads TGTGCCAGCAGTTGGGGGCCTCTAAGTACTGAAGCTTTCTTT. Translation: CASSWGPLSTEAFF.

The chain carries TRBV7-2 and TRBJ2-3; 10 bases match TRBD2. There are 16 residues in the CDR3. Germline CDR1 SGHTA, CDR2 FQGNSA. V lost 3 bases and J lost 6; bases outside the gene matches: 9. The CDR3 loop is CASSFHGLADRDTQYF. The CDR3 DNA follows: TGTGCCAGCAGCTTTCACGGACTAGCGGATAGGGATACGCAGTATTTT.

The chain links TRBV2 to TRBJ1-2; 7 nucleotides match TRBD1. V trimming: 4 bases; J trimming: 8 bases; junction bases outside the gene matches: 7. Germline CDR1 reads SNHLY; CDR2 reads FYNNEI. This CDR3 is 13 amino acids long. The CDR3: CASSGGGAEGYTF. The CDR3 nucleotides read TGTGCCAGCAGTGGAGGGGGCGCAGAGGGCTACACCTTC.

Written as DNA, the CDR3 is TGCGCCAGCAGCCGTATAGCGGGAGCAAGCACAGATACGCAGTATTTT. Its translation is CASSRIAGASTDTQYF. The chain is built from TRBV5-1 and TRBJ2-3; 9 bases fit TRBD2. The CDR3 contains 16 residues. J lost 0 bases, V lost 4 bases, and 6 bases had no gene match. Germline lookup yields CDR1 SGHRS and CDR2 YFSETQ.

V gene TRBV5-1 combines with J gene TRBJ2-3, with TRBD2 identical over 8 bases. The CDR3 runs to 15 residues. Trimming took 2 bases from V and 2 from J; bases not matched to a gene: 4. The germline V gene encodes CDR1 SGHRS and CDR2 YFSETQ. CDR3 sequence: CASSLAGADTDTQYF. The CDR3 bases are TGCGCCAGCAGCTTAGCGGGGGCGGACACAGATACGCAGTATTTT.

The rearrangement uses TRBV6-5 and TRBJ2-3; D gene ambiguous. Trimming removed 6 bases at V and 4 bases at J, with 8 bases between. This CDR3 has 12 residues. Germline CDR1 and CDR2: MNHEY and SVGAGI. The CDR3 nucleotides read TGTGCCAGCAGAAGATCGGCAGATACGCAGTATTTT. This gives the protein CASRRSADTQYF.

CDR3 residues: CASSSQTSGRYEQYF. CDR3 DNA: TGTGCCAGCAGCTCCCAGACTAGCGGCCGCTACGAGCAGTACTTC. The chain has TRBV11-2 and TRBJ2-7, with 9 bases identical to TRBD2. The CDR3 is 15 residues long. Germline V gives CDR1 SGHAT, CDR2 FQNNGV. V trimming: 4 bases; J trimming: 3 bases; junction bases outside the gene matches: 7.

The chain carries TRBV11-1 and TRBJ2-7; no clear D gene. The germline gives CDR1 SGHAT, CDR2 FQDESV (reference sequence). This CDR3 comprises 13 residues. V lost 6 bases, J lost 3 bases, and 12 bases lay in between. In nucleotides, the CDR3 is TGTGCCAGCAGTACACACCGCCTCTACGAGCAGTACTTC. Translating it yields CASSTHRLYEQYF.

CDR3 amino acids: CASLLGNTIYF. DNA of the CDR3: TGTGCCAGCCTTCTCGGAAACACCATATATTTT. The chain uses TRBV18 and TRBJ1-3; D not certain. CDR3 length equals 11 residues. Trimming left V 8 bases short and J 4 bases short, with 6 bases between. In germline, CDR1 is KGHSH, CDR2 LQKENI. Full variable domain (missing parts from reference TRBV18 and TRBJ1-3): NAGVMQNPRHLVRRRGQEARLRCSPMKGHSHVYWYRQLPEEGLKFMVYLQKENIIDESGMPKERFSAEFPKEGPSILRIQQVVRGDSAAYFCASLLGNTIYFGEGSWLTVV.

V usage is TRBV2 and J usage is TRBJ1-1; 7 positions agree with TRBD1. V gave up 10 bases and J gave up 3 bases; unmatched junction bases: 5. CDR3 length: 12 amino acids. CDR1 is SNHLY and CDR2 is FYNNEI in the germline V gene. CDR3 sequence reads: CAIQTGDTEAFF. CDR3 in DNA: TGTGCCATCCAAACAGGGGACACTGAAGCTTTCTTT.

The J gene is TRBJ1-3, the V gene TRBV6-5; D not resolved. Trimming stripped 2 bases from V and 0 bases from J, with 5 bases between. CDR1 MNHEY and CDR2 SVGAGI come from the germline V gene. This CDR3 region has 14 residues. The CDR3 DNA reads as TGTGCCAGCAGTTACAGTAGCTCTGGAAACACCATATATTTT. Its protein product is CASSYSSSGNTIYF.

This rearrangement joins TRBV28 to TRBJ1-6, with D perhaps TRBD1 (5 bases). This CDR3 is built from 15 residues. Germline-derived CDR1 and CDR2 are MDHEN and SYDVKM. Trimming took off 6 bases at V and 2 bases at J, with 11 bases between the two ends. CDR3 sequence reads: CASRETETYNSPLHF. CDR3 nucleotide sequence: TGTGCCAGCAGAGAGACAGAGACCTATAATTCACCCCTCCACTTT.

This clone was picked up a small number of times. V and J are TRBV2 and TRBJ1-5, with TRBD1 as a possible D gene (6 bases). Germline lookup yields CDR1 SNHLY and CDR2 FYNNEI. The CDR3 loop spans 12 amino acids. V was trimmed by 6 bases and J by 6 bases, leaving 9 bases between them. CDR3 in amino acids: CASSRGIQPQHF. CDR3 in DNA: TGTGCCAGCAGCAGGGGTATTCAGCCCCAGCATTTT.

The J gene is TRBJ1-2, the V gene TRBV5-6; TRBD1 matches at 7 bases. The CDR3 is 13 amino acids. Germline assignment: CDR1 SGHDT and CDR2 YYEEEE. Losses at the gene ends were 5 bases for V and 5 bases for J; bases not matched to a gene: 6. The CDR3 loop is CASRLSGQYGYTF. CDR3 coding DNA: TGTGCCAGCAGGTTATCGGGACAGTATGGCTACACCTTC.

The chain couples TRBV7-3 to TRBJ2-7, with D perhaps matching TRBD1 (6 bases). This CDR3 spans 15 amino acids. V dropped 1 base and J dropped 5 bases, with 15 bases sitting between them. Looked up from germline, CDR1 is SGHTA and CDR2 is FQGTGA. The CDR3 reads CASSLNSMTGHEQYF. The DNA of the CDR3 is TGTGCCAGCAGCTTAAATAGCATGACAGGTCACGAGCAGTACTTC.

A single count supports this clone. The V call is TRBV27, the J call TRBJ1-1; TRBD1 matches at 7 bases. This CDR3 has 14 amino acids. CDR1 is MNHEY and CDR2 is SMNVEV in the germline V gene (reference sequence). V gave up 8 bases and J gave up 1 base; unmatched junction bases: 7. The CDR3 nucleotides are TGTGCCAGCGCTAGAACAGGGGCGAACACTGAAGCTTTCTTT. It specifies CASARTGANTEAFF.

This chain links TRBV14 with TRBJ1-1, with 10 positions matching TRBD1. V shed 4 bases, J shed 10 bases, and the junction held 3 bases outside the gene matches. The CDR3 covers 12 residues. CDR1 SGHDN and CDR2 FVKESK come from the germline V gene. CDR3 region: CASSRDRGSAFF. DNA for the CDR3: TGTGCCAGCAGCCGGGACAGGGGTTCAGCTTTCTTT.

The chain has TRBV4-1 and TRBJ2-7; 7 bases agree with TRBD1. The CDR3 consists of 15 residues. V lost 0 bases to trimming and J lost 4 bases; unmatched junction nucleotides: 6. CDR1 and CDR2 from the germline V gene are MGHRA and YSYEKL. The CDR3 DNA reads TGCGCCAGCAGCCAAGAGCGCAGGGGGACGTACGAGCAGTACTTC. It encodes CASSQERRGTYEQYF.

The chain links TRBV10-3 to TRBJ2-3, with 7 bases lining up with TRBD2. The CDR3 runs 15 residues. The germline V gene has CDR1 ENHRY and CDR2 SYGVKD. V gave up 4 bases and J gave up 0 bases; unmatched junction bases: 4. The CDR3 loop reads CAISGTSESTDTQYF. DNA of the CDR3: TGTGCCATCAGTGGCACTAGCGAAAGCACAGATACGCAGTATTTT.

This chain connects TRBV27 to TRBJ1-6, with 8 bases matching TRBD1. This CDR3 spans 15 amino acids. The V and J ends lost 6 bases and 9 bases, in that order; junction bases with no gene match: 10. CDR1 MNHEY and CDR2 SMNVEV come from the germline V gene (reference sequence). The CDR3 region has the DNA TGTGCCAGCAGACCAGCCACAGGGGGAGGTTCACCCCTCCACTTT. This codes for CASRPATGGGSPLHF.

The gene calls are TRBV4-1 and TRBJ2-5, with 8 bases fitting TRBD2. Judging by the DNA end, TRBJ2-7 fits better; the J call may be wrong. CDR1 and CDR2 from the germline V gene are MGHRA and YSYEKL. The CDR3 runs to 16 residues. CDR3 coding DNA: TGCGCCAGCAGCCCTGAACCCAGCGGGAGACCCTACGAGCAGTACTTC. It translates to CASSPEPSGRPYEQYF.

The rearrangement joins TRBV9 to TRBJ1-1; D gene unclear. Trimming took 3 bases from V and 7 from J, leaving 22 bases between them. Germline V lookup: CDR1 SGDLS, CDR2 YYNGEE. CDR3 size: 16 residues. For the CDR3, the DNA is TGTGCCAGCAGCGCCATAGGTGGGGTCGGTGGGAGTGAAGCTTTCTTT. Protein product: CASSAIGGVGGSEAFF.